The subject of this entry is one T cell receptor beta chain. Authors' processing steps: Nucleated cell number was recorded as an estimate derived from reference gene primer amplification. Profiling relied on immunoSEQ multiplex PCR, and the TCRdb table lists in-frame clones only, not all of them. The V and J calls and clone size are taken from that table; D and trimming were inferred from the DNA. The table shows some 200,000 clones, with 65% to 90% occurring only once. The CDR3 extends over 15 amino acids. V shed 6 bases and J 4 bases; nucleotides not matched to a gene: 11. Germline values: CDR1 LNHDA, CDR2 SQIVND (reference sequence). The sample is drawn from a study of blood T cell repertoires in COVID-19. Across the study: Whether acute or convalescent, the COVID-19 samples came from the United States, Italy and Spain. T cells, B-cell-depleted T cells, or PBMCs provided the cDNA or gDNA that served as material.

The V and J genes are TRBV19 and TRBJ1-2; 7 bases are a match to TRBD1. Sequenced input: peripheral blood. This sequence was found in a man aged 45-65 years with acute or convalescent COVID-19. The CDR3 sequence: CASSISRDSPYGYTF. CDR3 bases: TGTGCCAGTAGCATCTCCCGGGACAGCCCCTATGGCTACACCTTC.